The clone carrying this T cell receptor (beta chain) was seen many times. A single record per CDR3 protein comes from TCRdb applying MiXCR to the 5' RACE reads. The sample consists of more than 45,000 distinct CDR3 sequences, roughly 5% of them appearing once. The data are from a study of spatial heterogeneity in lung cancer. The time point: sample taken at primary tumor resection. After removal of 7 bases from V and 5 bases from J, the junction contained 14 bases not matched to a gene. Germline-derived CDR1 and CDR2 are SGDLS and YYNGEE. This CDR3 spans 16 amino acids. This clonotype was obtained from a male donor with early-stage non-small cell lung cancer. The rearrangement uses TRBV9 and TRBJ2-3; TRBD2 matches at 9 bases. The starting material was PBMCs, obtained at surgery. DNA of the CDR3: TGTGCCAGCTCCGAGGGGCGGGAGGGAATTGAAGATACGCAGTATTTT. This gives the protein CASSEGREGIEDTQYF.